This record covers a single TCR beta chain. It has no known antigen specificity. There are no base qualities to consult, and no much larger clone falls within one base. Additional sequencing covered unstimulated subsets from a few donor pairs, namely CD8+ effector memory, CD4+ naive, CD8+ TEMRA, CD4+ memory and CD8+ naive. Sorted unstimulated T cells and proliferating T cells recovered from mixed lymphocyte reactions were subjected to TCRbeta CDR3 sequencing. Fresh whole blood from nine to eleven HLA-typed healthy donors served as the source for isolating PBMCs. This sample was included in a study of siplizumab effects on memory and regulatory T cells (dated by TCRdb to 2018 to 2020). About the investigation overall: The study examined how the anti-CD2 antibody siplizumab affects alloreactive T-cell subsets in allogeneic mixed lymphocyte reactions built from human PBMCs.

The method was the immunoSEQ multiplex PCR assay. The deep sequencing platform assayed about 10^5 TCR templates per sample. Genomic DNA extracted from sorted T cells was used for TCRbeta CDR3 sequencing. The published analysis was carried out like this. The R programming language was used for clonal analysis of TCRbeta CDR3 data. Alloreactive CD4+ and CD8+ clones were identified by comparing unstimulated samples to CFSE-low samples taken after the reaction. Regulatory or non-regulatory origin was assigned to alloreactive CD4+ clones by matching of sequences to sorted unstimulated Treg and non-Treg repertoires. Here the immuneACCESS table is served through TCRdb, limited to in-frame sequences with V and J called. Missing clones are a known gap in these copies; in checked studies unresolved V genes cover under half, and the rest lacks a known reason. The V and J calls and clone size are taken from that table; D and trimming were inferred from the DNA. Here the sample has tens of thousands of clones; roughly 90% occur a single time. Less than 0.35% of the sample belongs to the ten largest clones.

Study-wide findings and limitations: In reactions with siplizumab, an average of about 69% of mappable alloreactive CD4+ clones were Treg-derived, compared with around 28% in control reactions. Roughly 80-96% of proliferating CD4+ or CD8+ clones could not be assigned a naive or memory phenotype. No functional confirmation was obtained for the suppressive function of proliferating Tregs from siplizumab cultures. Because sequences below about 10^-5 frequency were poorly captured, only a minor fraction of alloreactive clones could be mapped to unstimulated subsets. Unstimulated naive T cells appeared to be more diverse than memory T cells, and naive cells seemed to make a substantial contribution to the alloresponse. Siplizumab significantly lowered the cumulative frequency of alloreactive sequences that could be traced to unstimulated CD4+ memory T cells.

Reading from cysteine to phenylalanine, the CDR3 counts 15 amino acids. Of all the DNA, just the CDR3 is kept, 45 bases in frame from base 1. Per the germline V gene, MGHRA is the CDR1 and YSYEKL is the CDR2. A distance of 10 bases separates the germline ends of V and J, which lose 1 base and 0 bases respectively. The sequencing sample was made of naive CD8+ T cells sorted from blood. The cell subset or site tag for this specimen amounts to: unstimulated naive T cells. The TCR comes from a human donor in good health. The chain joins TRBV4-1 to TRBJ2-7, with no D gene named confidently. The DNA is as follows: TGCGCCAGCAGCCAAGTCACGAGGAGCTCCTACGAGCAGTACTTC. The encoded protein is CASSQVTRSSYEQYF.